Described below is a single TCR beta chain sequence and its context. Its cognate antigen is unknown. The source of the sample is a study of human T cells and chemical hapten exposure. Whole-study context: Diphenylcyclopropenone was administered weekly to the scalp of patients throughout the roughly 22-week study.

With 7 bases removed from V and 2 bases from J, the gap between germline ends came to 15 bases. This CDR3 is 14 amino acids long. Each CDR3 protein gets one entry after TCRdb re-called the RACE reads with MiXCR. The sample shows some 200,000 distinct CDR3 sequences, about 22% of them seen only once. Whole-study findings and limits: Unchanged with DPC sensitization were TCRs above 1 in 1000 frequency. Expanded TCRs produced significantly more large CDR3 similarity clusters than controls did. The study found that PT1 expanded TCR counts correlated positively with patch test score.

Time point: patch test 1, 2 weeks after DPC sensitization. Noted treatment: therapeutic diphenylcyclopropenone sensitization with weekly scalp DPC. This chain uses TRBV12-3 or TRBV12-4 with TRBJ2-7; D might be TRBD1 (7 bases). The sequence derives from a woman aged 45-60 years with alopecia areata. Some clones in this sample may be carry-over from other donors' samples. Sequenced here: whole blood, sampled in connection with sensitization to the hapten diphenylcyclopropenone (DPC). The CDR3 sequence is CASTPQGGTYEQYF. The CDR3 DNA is TGTGCCAGCACCCCTCAGGGGGGAACCTACGAGCAGTACTTC.